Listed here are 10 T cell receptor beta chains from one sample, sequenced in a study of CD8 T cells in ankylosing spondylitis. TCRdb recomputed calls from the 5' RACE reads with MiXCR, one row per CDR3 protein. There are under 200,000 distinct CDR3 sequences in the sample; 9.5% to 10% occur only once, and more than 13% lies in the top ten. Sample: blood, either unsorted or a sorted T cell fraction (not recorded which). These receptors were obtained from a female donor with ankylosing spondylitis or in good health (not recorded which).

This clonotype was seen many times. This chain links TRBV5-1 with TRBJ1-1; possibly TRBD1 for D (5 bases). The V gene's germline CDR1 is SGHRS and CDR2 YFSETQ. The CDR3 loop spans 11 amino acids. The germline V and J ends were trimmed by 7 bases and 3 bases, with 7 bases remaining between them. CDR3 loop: CASGGDTEAFF. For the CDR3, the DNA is TGCGCCAGCGGGGGAGACACTGAAGCTTTCTTT.

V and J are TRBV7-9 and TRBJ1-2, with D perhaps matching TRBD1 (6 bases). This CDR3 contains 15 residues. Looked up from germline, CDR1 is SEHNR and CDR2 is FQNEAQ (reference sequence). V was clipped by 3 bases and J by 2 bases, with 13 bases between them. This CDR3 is CASSFQGWPNYGYTF. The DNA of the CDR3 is TGTGCCAGCAGCTTCCAGGGGTGGCCAAACTATGGCTACACCTTC. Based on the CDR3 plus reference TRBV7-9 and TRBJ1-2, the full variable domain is DTGVSQNPRHKITKRGQNVTFRCDPISEHNRLYWYRQTLGQGPEFLTYFQNEAQLEKSRLLSDRFSAERPKGSFSTLEIQRTEQGDSAMYLCASSFQGWPNYGYTFGSGTRLTVV.

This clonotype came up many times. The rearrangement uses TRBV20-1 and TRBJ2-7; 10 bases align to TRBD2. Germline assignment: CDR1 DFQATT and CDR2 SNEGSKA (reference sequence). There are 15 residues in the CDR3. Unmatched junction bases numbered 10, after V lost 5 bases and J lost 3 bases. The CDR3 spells CSARGVAGGGYEQYF. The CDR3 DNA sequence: TGCAGTGCTCGAGGGGTAGCGGGAGGCGGCTACGAGCAGTACTTC.

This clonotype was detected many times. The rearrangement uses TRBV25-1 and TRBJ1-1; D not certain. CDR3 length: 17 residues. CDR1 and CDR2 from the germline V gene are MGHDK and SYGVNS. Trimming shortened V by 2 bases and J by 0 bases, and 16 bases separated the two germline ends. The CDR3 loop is CASSELFPSNVNTEAFF. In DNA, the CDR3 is TGTGCCAGCAGTGAACTGTTCCCTTCTAACGTGAACACTGAAGCTTTCTTT.

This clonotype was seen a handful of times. The CDR3 loop is CSARALAGGLNNEQFF. CDR3 nucleotides: TGCAGTGCTAGAGCCCTAGCGGGAGGACTAAACAATGAGCAGTTCTTC. This chain uses TRBV20-1 with TRBJ2-1, with 11 bases lining up with TRBD2. Germline values: CDR1 DFQATT, CDR2 SNEGSKA (reference sequence). J gave up 5 bases and V 1 base, and 7 bases lay outside the gene matches. CDR3 length: 16 amino acids.

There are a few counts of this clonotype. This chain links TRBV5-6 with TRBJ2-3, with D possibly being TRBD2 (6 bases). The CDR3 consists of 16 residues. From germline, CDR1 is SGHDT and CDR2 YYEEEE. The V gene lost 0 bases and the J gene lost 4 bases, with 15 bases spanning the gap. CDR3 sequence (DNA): TGTGCCAGCAGCTTGGGGGTAGCGGACTCACCAGATACGCAGTATTTT. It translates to CASSLGVADSPDTQYF.

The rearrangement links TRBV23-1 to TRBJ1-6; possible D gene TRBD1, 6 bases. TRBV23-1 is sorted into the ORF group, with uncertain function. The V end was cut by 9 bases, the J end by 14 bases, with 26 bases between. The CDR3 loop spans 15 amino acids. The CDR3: CARGETGQRPPTLHF. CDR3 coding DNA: TGCGCCAGGGGGGAGACAGGTCAACGCCCTCCCACCCTCCACTTT.

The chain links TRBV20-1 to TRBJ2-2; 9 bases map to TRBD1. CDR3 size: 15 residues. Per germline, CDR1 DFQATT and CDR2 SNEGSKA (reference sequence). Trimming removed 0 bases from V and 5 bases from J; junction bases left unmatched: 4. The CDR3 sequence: CSAREQGARTGELFF. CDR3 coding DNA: TGCAGTGCTAGAGAACAGGGGGCAAGGACCGGGGAGCTGTTTTTT.

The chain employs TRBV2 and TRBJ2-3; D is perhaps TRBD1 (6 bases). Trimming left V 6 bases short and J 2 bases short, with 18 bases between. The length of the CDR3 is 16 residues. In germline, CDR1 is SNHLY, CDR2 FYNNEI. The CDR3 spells CASSYRTVQVTDTQYF. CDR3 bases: TGTGCCAGCAGCTATCGGACAGTCCAAGTCACAGATACGCAGTATTTT.

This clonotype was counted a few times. The CDR3 nucleotides are TGTGCCAGCAGCGGCGGAGAAAAAGGCGGTCGGGGAGACACCGGGGAGCTGTTTTTT. Translation: CASSGGEKGGRGDTGELFF. The gene calls are TRBV9 and TRBJ2-2, with D perhaps TRBD2 (5 bases). The length of the CDR3 is 19 residues. Germline V CDR1 and CDR2: SGDLS, YYNGEE. Trimming stripped 3 bases from V and 3 bases from J, with 24 bases between.